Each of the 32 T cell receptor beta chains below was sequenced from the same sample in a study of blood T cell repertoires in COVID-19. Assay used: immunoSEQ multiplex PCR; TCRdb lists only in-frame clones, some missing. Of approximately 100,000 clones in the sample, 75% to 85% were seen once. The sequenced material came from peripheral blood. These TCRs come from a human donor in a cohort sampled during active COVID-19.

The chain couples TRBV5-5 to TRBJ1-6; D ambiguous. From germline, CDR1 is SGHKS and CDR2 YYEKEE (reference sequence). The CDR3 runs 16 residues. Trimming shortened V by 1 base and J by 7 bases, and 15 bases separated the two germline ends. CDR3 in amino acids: CASSLRFGDGNSPLHF. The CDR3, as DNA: TGTGCCAGCAGCTTGCGGTTCGGGGATGGGAATTCACCCCTCCACTTT.

CDR3 sequence (DNA): TGCAGCGTCAGGGGTATCATCACTGAAGCTTTCTTT. The encoded protein is CSVRGIITEAFF. The J gene is TRBJ1-1, the V gene TRBV29-1; TRBD1 is a possible D gene (6 bases). Trimming stripped 6 bases from V and 4 bases from J, with 12 bases between. The CDR3 contains 12 residues. CDR1 is SQVTM, CDR2 ANQGSEA, per germline. Full variable domain (remainder filled in from reference TRBV29-1 and TRBJ1-1): SAVISQKPSRDICQRGTSLTIQCQVDSQVTMMFWYRQQPGQSLTLIATANQGSEATYESGFVIDKFPISRPNLTFSTLTVSNMSPEDSSIYLCSVRGIITEAFFGQGTRLTVV.

This chain's CDR3 is CASSLDSLNSPLHF. The CDR3 nucleotides read TGTGCCAGCAGCCTCGACAGCCTGAATTCACCCCTCCACTTT. The chain is built from TRBV7-3 and TRBJ1-6; TRBD1 is a possible D gene (5 bases). V shed 5 bases and J shed 7 bases, with 12 bases lying between them. This CDR3 contains 14 residues. The germline CDR1 and CDR2 sequences are SGHTA and FQGTGA.

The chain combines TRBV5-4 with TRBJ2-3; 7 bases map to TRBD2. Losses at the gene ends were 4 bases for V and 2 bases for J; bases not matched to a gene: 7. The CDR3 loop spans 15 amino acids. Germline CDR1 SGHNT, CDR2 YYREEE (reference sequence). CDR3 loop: CASSPRAGTTDTQYF. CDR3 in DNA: TGTGCCAGCAGCCCGCGAGCGGGGACCACAGATACGCAGTATTTT.

CDR3: CATRTSGPGELFF. In DNA, the CDR3 is TGTGCCACCCGGACTAGCGGTCCCGGGGAGCTGTTTTTT. The gene calls are TRBV28 and TRBJ2-2, with TRBD2 matching over 10 bases. V was pared by 10 bases and J by 6 bases, with 5 bases of the junction left unmatched. Germline lookup yields CDR1 MDHEN and CDR2 SYDVKM. The CDR3 spans 13 residues.

The CDR3 DNA reads as TGTGCCAGCAGTTCGCAGAACCGGAACACTGAAGCTTTCTTT. It translates to CASSSQNRNTEAFF. The genes are TRBV6-2 or TRBV6-3 and TRBJ1-1; the D is unclear. Looked up from germline, CDR1 is MNHEY and CDR2 is SVGEGT. V was pared by 4 bases and J by 1 base, with 10 bases between. This CDR3 has 14 amino acids.

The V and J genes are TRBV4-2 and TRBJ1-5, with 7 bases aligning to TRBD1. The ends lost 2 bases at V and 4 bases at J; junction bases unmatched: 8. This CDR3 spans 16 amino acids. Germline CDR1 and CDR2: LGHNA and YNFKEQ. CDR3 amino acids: CASSQPTGQENQPQHF. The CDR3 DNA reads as TGTGCCAGCAGCCAACCTACCGGACAGGAGAATCAGCCCCAGCATTTT.

The CDR3 region is CASSARQTHGGYTF. The CDR3 DNA reads as TGTGCCAGCAGCGCGCGACAGACACACGGGGGCTACACCTTC. V is TRBV3-1 (or the pseudogene TRBV3-2) and J is TRBJ1-2; a possible D gene is TRBD1 (5 bases). CDR3 length: 14 residues. The V and J ends lost 5 bases and 8 bases respectively, with 18 bases between them. The germline V gene encodes CDR1 LGHDT and CDR2 YNNKEL (reference sequence).

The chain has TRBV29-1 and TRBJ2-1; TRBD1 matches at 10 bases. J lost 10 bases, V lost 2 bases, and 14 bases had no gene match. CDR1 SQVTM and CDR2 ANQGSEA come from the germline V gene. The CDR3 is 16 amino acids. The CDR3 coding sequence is TGCAGCGTTGAAAGGGGGGACAGGGGCGGTAATGGGGAGCAGTTCTTC. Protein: CSVERGDRGGNGEQFF.

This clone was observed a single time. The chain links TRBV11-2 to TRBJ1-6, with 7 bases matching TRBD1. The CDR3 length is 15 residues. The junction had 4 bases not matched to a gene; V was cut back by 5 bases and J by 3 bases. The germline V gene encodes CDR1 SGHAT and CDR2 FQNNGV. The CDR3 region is CASSISGGYNSPLHF. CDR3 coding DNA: TGTGCCAGCAGCATCTCAGGGGGCTATAATTCACCCCTCCACTTT.

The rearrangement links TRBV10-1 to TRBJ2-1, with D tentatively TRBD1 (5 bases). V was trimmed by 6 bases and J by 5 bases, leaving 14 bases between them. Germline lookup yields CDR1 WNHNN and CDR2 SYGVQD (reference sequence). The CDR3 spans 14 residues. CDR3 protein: CASRRRGVDNEQFF. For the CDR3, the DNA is TGCGCCAGCAGGCGAAGGGGCGTCGACAATGAGCAGTTCTTC.

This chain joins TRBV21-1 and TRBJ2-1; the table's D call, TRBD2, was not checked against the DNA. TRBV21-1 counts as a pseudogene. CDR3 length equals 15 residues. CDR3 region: CASGPLAGPYNEQFF. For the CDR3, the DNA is TGTGCCAGCGGCCCACTAGCGGGGCCATACAATGAGCAGTTCTTC.

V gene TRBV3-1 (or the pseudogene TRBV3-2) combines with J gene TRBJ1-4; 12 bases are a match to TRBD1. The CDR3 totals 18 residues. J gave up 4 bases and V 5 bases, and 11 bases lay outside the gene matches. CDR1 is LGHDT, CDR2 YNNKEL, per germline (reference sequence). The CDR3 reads CASSTPGTGGLFNEKLFF. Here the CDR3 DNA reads TGTGCCAGCAGCACCCCCGGGACAGGGGGCCTTTTTAATGAAAAACTGTTTTTT.

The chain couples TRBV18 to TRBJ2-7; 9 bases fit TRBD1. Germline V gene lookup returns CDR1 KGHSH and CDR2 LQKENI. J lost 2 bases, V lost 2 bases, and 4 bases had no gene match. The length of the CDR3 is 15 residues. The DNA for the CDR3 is TGTGCCAGCTCACCAGGGACAGGGCCCGCCTACGAGCAGTACTTC. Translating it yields CASSPGTGPAYEQYF.

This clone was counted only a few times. The DNA for the CDR3 is TGTGCCTGGGGGACAGGGCAGTATGGCTACACCTTC. Amino acids: CAWGTGQYGYTF. The chain has TRBV30 and TRBJ1-2, with TRBD1 identical over 9 bases. This CDR3 region has 12 residues. Germline values: CDR1 GTSNPN, CDR2 SVGIG (reference sequence). J gave up 5 bases and V 5 bases, and 3 bases lay outside the gene matches.

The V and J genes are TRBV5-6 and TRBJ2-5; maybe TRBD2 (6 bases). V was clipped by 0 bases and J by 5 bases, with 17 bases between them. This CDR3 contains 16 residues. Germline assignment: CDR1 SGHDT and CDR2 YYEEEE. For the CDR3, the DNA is TGTGCCAGCAGCTTGGAGGCGGGACGGGGATGGGAGACCCAGTACTTC. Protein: CASSLEAGRGWETQYF.

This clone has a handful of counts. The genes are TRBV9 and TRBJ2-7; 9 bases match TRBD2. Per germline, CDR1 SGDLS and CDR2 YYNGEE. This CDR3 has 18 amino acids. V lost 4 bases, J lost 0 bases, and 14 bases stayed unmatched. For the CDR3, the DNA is TGTGCCAGCAGCTCTAGCGGGACACCAAAGCAAAGCTCCTACGAGCAGTACTTC. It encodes CASSSSGTPKQSSYEQYF.

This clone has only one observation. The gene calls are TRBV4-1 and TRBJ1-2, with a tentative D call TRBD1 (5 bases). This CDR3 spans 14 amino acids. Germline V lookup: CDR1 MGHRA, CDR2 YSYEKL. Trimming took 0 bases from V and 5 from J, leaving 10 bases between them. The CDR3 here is CASSQDGDFYGYTF. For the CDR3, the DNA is TGCGCCAGCAGCCAAGATGGGGACTTTTATGGCTACACCTTC.

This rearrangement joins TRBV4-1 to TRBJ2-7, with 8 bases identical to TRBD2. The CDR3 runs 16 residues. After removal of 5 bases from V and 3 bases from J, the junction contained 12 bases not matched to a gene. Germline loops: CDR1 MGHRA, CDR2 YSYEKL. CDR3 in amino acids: CASSYTSGGGFYEQYF. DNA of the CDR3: TGCGCCAGCAGCTATACTTCGGGCGGGGGGTTCTACGAGCAGTACTTC.

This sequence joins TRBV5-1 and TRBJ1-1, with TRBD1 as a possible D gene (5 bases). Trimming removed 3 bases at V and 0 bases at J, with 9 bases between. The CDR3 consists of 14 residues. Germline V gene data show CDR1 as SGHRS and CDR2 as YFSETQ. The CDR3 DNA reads TGCGCCAGCAGCTGGGCAGGGATGAACACTGAAGCTTTCTTT. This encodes CASSWAGMNTEAFF.

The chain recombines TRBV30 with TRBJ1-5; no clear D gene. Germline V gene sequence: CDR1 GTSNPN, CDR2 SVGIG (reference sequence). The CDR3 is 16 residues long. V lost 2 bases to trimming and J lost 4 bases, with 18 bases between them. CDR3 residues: CAWSRPTAGGNQPQHF. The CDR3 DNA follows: TGTGCCTGGAGTCGCCCGACGGCGGGAGGGAATCAGCCCCAGCATTTT.

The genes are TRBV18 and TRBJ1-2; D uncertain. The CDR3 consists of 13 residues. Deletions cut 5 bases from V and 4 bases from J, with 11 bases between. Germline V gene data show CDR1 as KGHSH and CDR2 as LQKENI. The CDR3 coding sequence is TGTGCCAGCTCAACCACTAAATTCTATGGCTACACCTTC. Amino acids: CASSTTKFYGYTF. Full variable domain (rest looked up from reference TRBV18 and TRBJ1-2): NAGVMQNPRHLVRRRGQEARLRCSPMKGHSHVYWYRQLPEEGLKFMVYLQKENIIDESGMPKERFSAEFPKEGPSILRIQQVVRGDSAAYFCASSTTKFYGYTFGSGTRLTVV.

The CDR3 loop reads CASSFHRGSEQFF. In nucleotides, the CDR3 is TGTGCCAGCAGCTTCCACAGGGGAAGTGAGCAGTTCTTC. The chain couples TRBV7-2 to TRBJ2-1; 7 bases match TRBD1. This CDR3 is 13 amino acids long. Germline CDR1 and CDR2: SGHTA and FQGNSA. V shed 3 bases and J 9 bases; nucleotides not matched to a gene: 5. Full variable domain (outside the CDR3, taken from reference TRBV7-2 and TRBJ2-1): GAGVSQSPSNKVTEKGKDVELRCDPISGHTALYWYRQSLGQGLEFLIYFQGNSAPDKSGLPSDRFSAERTGGSVSTLTIQRTQQEDSAVYLCASSFHRGSEQFFGPGTRLTVL.

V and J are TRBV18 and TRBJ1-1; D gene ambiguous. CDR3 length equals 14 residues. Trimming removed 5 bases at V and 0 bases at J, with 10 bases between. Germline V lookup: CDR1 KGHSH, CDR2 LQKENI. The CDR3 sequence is CASSDQALNTEAFF. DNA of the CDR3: TGTGCCAGCTCAGATCAGGCCTTGAACACTGAAGCTTTCTTT.

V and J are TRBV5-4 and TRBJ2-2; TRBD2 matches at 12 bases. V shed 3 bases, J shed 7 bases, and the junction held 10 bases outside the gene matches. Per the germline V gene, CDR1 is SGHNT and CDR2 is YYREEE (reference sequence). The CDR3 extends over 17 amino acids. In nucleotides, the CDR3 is TGTGCCAGCAGCTCCCCCGCTAGCGGGGGGGGAAACGGGGAGCTGTTTTTT. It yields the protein CASSSPASGGGNGELFF.

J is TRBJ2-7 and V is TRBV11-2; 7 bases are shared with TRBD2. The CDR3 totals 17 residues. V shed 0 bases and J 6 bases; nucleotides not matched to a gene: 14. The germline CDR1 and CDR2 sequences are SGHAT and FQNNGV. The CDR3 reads CASSLDASGADLSEQYF. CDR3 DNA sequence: TGTGCCAGCAGCTTAGACGCCAGCGGGGCTGACTTGTCCGAGCAGTACTTC.

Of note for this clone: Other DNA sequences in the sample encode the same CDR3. This CDR3 reads CASSLAGTGGYEQYF. Written as DNA, the CDR3 is TGTGCCAGCAGCTTGGCCGGGACAGGGGGATACGAGCAGTACTTC. V and J are TRBV7-2 and TRBJ2-7, with 11 bases that match TRBD1. The length of the CDR3 is 15 residues. V was pared by 3 bases and J by 4 bases, with 5 bases of the junction left unmatched. Germline V gene lookup returns CDR1 SGHTA and CDR2 FQGNSA.

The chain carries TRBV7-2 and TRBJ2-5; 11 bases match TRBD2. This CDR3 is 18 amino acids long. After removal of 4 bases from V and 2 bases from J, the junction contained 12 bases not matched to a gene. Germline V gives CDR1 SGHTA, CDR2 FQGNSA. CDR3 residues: CASSSPPRLAGLQETQYF. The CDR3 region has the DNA TGTGCCAGCAGCTCCCCCCCCCGACTAGCGGGGCTACAAGAGACCCAGTACTTC.

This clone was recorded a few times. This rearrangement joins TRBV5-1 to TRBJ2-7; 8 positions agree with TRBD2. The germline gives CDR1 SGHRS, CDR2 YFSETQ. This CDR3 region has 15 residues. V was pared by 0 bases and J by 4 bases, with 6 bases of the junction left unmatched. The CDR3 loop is CASSLAPSGLYEQYF. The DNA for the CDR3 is TGCGCCAGCAGCTTGGCTCCTAGCGGGTTATACGAGCAGTACTTC.

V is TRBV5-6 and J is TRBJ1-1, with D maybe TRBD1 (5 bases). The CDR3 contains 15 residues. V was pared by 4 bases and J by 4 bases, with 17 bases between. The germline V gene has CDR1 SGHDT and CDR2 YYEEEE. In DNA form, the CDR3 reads TGTGCCAGCAGCCGCCCCGGGGCGGGGGGCACTGAAGCTTTCTTT. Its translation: CASSRPGAGGTEAFF.

CDR3 nucleotide sequence: TGTGCCTGCCGACAGAGCTATGGCTACACCTTC. Translating gives CACRQSYGYTF. This rearrangement joins TRBV30 to TRBJ1-2; D is perhaps TRBD1 (5 bases). There are 11 residues in the CDR3. Trimming pared 6 bases from V and 4 bases from J, leaving 9 bases between. CDR1 is GTSNPN, CDR2 SVGIG, per germline (reference sequence).

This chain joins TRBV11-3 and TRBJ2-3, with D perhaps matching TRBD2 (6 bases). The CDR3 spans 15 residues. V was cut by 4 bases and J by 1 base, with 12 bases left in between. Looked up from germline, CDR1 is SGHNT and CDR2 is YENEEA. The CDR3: CASSSPGLGTDTQYF. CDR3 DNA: TGTGCCAGCAGCTCGCCGGGACTCGGCACAGATACGCAGTATTTT.